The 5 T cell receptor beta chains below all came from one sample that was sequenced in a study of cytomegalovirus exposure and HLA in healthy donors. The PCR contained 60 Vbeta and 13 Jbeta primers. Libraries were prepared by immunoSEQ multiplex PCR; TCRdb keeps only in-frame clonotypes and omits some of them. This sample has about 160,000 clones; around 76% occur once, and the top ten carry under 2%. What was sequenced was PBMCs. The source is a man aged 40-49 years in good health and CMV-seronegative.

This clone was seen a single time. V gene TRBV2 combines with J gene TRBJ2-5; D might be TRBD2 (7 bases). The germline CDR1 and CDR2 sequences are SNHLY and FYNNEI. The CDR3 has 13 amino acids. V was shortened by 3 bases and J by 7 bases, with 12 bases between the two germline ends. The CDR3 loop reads CASSESGEGTQYF. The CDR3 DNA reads TGTGCCAGCAGTGAGTCAGGGGAGGGGACCCAGTACTTC.

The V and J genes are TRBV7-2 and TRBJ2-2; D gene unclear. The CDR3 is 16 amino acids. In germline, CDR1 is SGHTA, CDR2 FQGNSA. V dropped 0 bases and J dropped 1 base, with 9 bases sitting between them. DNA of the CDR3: TGTGCCAGCAGCTTAGCCGTAGCTGGGAACACCGGGGAGCTGTTTTTT. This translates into CASSLAVAGNTGELFF.

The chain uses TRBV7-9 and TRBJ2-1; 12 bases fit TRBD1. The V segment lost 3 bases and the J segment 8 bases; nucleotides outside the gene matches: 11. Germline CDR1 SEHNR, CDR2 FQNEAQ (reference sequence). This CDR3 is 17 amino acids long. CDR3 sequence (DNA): TGTGCCAGCAGCTTTGCCCTATCCGGGACAGGGGGCGATGAGCAGTTCTTC. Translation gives CASSFALSGTGGDEQFF.

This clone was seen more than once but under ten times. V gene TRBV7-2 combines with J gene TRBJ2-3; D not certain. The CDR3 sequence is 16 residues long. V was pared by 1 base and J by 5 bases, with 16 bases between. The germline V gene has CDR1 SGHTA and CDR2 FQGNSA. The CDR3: CASSLVSTLSGDTQYF. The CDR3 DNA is TGTGCCAGCAGCTTAGTATCGACTCTGTCGGGAGATACGCAGTATTTT.

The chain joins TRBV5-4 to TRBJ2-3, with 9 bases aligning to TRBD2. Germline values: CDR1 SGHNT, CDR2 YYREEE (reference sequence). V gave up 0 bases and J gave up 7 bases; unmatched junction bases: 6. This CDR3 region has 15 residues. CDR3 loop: CASSLGASGIYTQYF. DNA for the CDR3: TGTGCCAGCAGCTTGGGGGCTAGCGGGATATATACGCAGTATTTT.